The sequence of this T cell receptor beta chain was determined in a study of shared clonotypes between healthy human individuals. Study background: Three men and a couple of women, aged 18 to 49, were donors.

Study-level points and caveats: Generation probabilities were higher for clonotypes shared across all four sorted-subset donors than for unshared ones.

Naive CD8 cells, CD45RO-negative and positively selected for CCR7, excluded terminally differentiated effector memory CD45RA+ cells. Here immunoSEQ multiplex PCR was the method, and the copy in TCRdb shows in-frame clones only, minus some. Seen here are roughly 2.1 million clones, around 93% observed once, and the top ten hold around 1.7%. For this clone: Its antigen is currently unknown.

Germline assignment: CDR1 SNHLY and CDR2 FYNNEI. The CDR3 is 9 amino acids. V lost 4 bases, J lost 15 bases, and 7 bases lay in between. The TCR was taken from a man between 18 and 35 years old in good health. Some clones in this sample may be carry-over from other donors' samples. The chain links TRBV2 to TRBJ2-1; D gene uncertain. The sequenced sample was naive CD8+ T cells from PBMCs. Here the CDR3 reads CASSALGFF. For the CDR3, the DNA is TGTGCCAGCAGTGCCCTGGGGTTCTTC.